The clone carrying this T cell receptor beta chain was seen only a few times. Some clones are missing from TCRdb's copy, which holds only in-frame ones; the method was immunoSEQ multiplex PCR. The repertoire holds 75,000 to 95,000 clones, roughly 94% seen once, with 0.2% to 0.3% in the top ten. The sample originates from a study of technical replicates of blood from several donors. Per the germline V gene, CDR1 is GTSNPN and CDR2 is SVGIG (reference sequence). The CDR3 spans 15 residues. Trimming pared 2 bases from V and 2 bases from J, leaving 15 bases between. Sequencing input: T cells isolated from PBMCs. This chain joins TRBV30 and TRBJ1-2, with D perhaps TRBD1 (6 bases). The sequence was obtained from a human donor in good health. The CDR3 DNA reads TGTGCCTGGAGTCCCCTCCGTGGGGGCAACTATGGCTACACCTTC. Translating gives CAWSPLRGGNYGYTF.